Listed below are T cell receptor beta chains from one sample, sequenced in a study of CD4 T cell repertoires in COVID-19. The protocol was immunoSEQ multiplex PCR, while the TCRdb copy is restricted to in-frame clones and leaves out a portion. Of approximately 79,000 clones listed, about 83% are singletons. The source material was CD4+ T cells from peripheral blood, sampled after recovery from COVID-19. Every receptor here comes from a human donor who had COVID-19. Each CDR3 is given with its conserved first and last residue. D genes are given only for firm matches.

V gene	D gene	CDR3 length	J gene	CDR3 protein
TRBV18	TRBD1	14	TRBJ1-6	CASSPGQGGSPLHF
TRBV3-1/TRBV3-2	TRBD2	14	TRBJ2-1	CASRAFSGYNEQFF
TRBV11-2	-	13	TRBJ2-1	CASSLTTNNEQFF
TRBV7-2	TRBD1	14	TRBJ2-7	CASSPTGGAYEQYF
TRBV5-5	-	13	TRBJ2-5	CASSFGRRETQYF
TRBV5-1	TRBD2	16	TRBJ2-4	CASSETSASTKNIQYF
TRBV7-9	TRBD2	16	TRBJ2-2	CASSLNSGTNTGELFF
TRBV6-5	-	15	TRBJ1-2	CASRSTDLSRYGYTF
TRBV19	TRBD1	14	TRBJ2-1	CASRDRGQTIEQFF
TRBV5-4	TRBD2	15	TRBJ2-7	CASSAGGRSSYEQYF
TRBV21-1	-	14	TRBJ2-7	CASSVGTVSYEQYF
TRBV25-1	-	16	TRBJ2-6	CASSLAGGSGANVLTF
TRBV28	-	17	TRBJ1-1	CASSLGRREVMNTEAFF
TRBV7-9	-	15	TRBJ2-3	CASSLDMIEEDTQYF
TRBV5-6	-	13	TRBJ1-2	CASSLDNNYGYTF
TRBV5-1	-	17	TRBJ2-3	CASSWGWDPSGTDTQYF